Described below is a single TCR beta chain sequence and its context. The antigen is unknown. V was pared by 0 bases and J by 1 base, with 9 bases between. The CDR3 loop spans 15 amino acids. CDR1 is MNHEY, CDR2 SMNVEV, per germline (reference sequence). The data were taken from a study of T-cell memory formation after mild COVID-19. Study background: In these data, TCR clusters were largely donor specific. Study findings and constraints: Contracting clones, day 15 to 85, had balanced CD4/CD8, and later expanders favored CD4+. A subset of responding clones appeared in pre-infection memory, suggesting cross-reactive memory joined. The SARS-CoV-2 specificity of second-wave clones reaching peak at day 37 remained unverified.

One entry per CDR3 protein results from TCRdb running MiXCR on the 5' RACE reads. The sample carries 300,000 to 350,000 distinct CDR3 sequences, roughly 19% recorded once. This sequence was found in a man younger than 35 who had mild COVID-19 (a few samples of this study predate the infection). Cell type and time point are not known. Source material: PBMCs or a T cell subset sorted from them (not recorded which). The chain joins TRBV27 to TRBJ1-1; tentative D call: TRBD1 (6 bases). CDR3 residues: CASSLSTGRNTEAFF. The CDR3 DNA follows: TGTGCCAGCAGTTTATCCACAGGGAGGAACACTGAAGCTTTCTTT.